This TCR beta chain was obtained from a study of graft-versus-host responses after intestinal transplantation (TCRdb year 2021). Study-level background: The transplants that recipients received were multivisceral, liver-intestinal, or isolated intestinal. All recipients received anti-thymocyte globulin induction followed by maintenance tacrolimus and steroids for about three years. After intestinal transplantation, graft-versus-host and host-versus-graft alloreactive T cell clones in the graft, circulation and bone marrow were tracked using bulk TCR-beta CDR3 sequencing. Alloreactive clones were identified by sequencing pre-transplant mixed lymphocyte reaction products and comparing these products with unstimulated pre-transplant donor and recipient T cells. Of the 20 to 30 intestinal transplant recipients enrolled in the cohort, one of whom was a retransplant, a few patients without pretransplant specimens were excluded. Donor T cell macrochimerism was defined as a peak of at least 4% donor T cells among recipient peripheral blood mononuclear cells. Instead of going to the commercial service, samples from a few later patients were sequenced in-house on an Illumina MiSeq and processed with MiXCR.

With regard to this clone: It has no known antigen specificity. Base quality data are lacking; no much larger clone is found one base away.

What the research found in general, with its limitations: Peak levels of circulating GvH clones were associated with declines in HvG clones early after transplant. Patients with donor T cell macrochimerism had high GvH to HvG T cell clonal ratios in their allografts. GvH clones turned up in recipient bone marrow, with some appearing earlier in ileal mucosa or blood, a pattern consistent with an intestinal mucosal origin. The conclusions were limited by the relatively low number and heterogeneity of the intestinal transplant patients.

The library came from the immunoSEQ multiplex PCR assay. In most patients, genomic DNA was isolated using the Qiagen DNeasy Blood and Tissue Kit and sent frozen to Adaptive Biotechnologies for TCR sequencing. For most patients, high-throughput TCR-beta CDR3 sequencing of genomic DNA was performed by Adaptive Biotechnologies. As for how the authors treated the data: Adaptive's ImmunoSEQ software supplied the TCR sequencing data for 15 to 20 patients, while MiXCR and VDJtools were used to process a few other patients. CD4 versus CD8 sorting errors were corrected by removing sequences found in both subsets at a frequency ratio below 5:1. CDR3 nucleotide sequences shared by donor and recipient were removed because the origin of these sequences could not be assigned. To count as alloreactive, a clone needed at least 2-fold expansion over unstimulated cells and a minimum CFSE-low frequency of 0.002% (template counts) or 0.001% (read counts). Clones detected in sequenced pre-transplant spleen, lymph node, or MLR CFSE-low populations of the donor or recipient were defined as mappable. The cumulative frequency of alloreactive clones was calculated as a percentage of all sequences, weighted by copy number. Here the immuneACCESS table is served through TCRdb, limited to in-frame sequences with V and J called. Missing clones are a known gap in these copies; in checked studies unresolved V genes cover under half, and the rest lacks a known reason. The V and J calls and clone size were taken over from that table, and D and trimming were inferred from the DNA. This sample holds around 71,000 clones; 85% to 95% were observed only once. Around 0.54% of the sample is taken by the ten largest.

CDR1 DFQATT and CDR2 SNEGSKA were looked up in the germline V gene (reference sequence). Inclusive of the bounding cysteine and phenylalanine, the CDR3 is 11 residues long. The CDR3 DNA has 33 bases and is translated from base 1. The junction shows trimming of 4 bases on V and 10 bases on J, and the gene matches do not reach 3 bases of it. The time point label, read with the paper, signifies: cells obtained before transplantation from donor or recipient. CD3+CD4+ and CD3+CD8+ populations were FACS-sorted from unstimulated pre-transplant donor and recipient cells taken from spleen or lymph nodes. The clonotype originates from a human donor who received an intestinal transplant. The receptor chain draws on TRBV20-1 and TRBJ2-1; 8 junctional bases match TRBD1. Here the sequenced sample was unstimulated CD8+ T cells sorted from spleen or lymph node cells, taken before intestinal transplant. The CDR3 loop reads CSATWTGEQFF. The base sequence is TGCAGTGCTACCTGGACAGGGGAGCAGTTCTTC.